Sequencing of this T cell receptor beta chain was carried out in a study of blood T cells in healthy people across ages. Study-wide findings and caveats: No conclusive comparison of naive versus antigen-experienced cells was possible with unsorted PBMCs.

As to this clonotype: Its antigen is unknown.

Looked up from germline, CDR1 is SGDLS and CDR2 is YYNGEE. V lost 2 bases to trimming and J lost 5 bases, with 19 bases between them. CDR3 length equals 16 residues. PCR was performed a second time for about 6 to 12 cycles using a sample-barcoded 5' primer and a J-beta primer mix. Individual samples furnished no less than 3 million CDR3-containing paired-end reads apiece. TCRdb called the 5' RACE reads again in MiXCR, with one record for every CDR3 protein. This sample yields about 800,000 distinct CDR3 sequences, of which 20% to 30% are seen a single time; approximately 4% belongs to the top ten. The sample was also linked to a second study, of T cells of mothers and their children.

The sequencing input was blood. The sequence was collected from a boy aged 5-17 years in good health. The rearrangement uses TRBV9 and TRBJ2-5, with D tentatively TRBD2 (6 bases). The chain's CDR3 is CASSVRTMGIWETQYF. CDR3 coding DNA: TGTGCCAGCAGCGTCCGGACTATGGGGATTTGGGAGACCCAGTACTTC.